Listed below are T cell receptor beta chains from one sample, sequenced in a study of a mutant IDH1 vaccine in newly diagnosed glioma. Sequenced by immunoSEQ multiplex PCR; TCRdb stores in-frame clones only, minus some. This sample has roughly 130,000 clones; about four fifths occur once, and the top ten carry 5.5%. No antigen is known for these receptors. The sample was PBMCs, taken from a glioma patient whose treatment included an IDH1 peptide vaccine. The receptors stem from a man aged 35-49 years with glioma. CDR3s include the opening cysteine and the closing phenylalanine or tryptophan. The D gene is left open where the match is weak. The size of a clone is reported for some rows only, either as once, few or many, or as a class for expanded clones.

NA | TRBJ2-2 | TRBV7-6 | NA | TGTGCCAGCAGCTTACACCAGGCCTCTACCGGGGAGCTGTTTTTT | CASSLHQASTGELFF
TRBD2 | TRBJ2-1 | TRBV12-5 | NA | TGTGCTAGTGGTTTCGCTAGCGGGGGGATCAATGAGCAGTTCTTC | CASGFASGGINEQFF
NA | TRBJ2-1 | TRBV5-6 | once | TGTGCCAGCAGCTTCACAGTAGGTGAGCAGTTCTTC | CASSFTVGEQFF
TRBD1 | TRBJ1-4 | TRBV5-1 | NA | TGCGCCAGCAGGGAAGGACAGGGGAGGGGTGAAAAACTGTTTTTT | CASREGQGRGEKLFF
NA | TRBJ1-2 | TRBV4-3 | NA | TGCGCCAGCAGCCAAGCGGTCGAGGTAGGGGGAAACTATGGCTACACCTTC | CASSQAVEVGGNYGYTF
TRBD2 | TRBJ2-3 | TRBV19 | few | TGTGCCAGTCGGGCGACTAGCGGGACAGATACGCAGTATTTT | CASRATSGTDTQYF
TRBD2 | TRBJ2-7 | TRBV7-8 | NA | TGTGCCAGCAGCTTAGAGTCTAGCGGTGCCTACGAGCAGTACTTC | CASSLESSGAYEQYF
NA | TRBJ2-4 | TRBV18 | NA | TGTGCCAGCTCCCCCAATGACAGGCTAGCCAAAAACATTCAGTACTTC | CASSPNDRLAKNIQYF
TRBD1 | TRBJ1-4 | TRBV27 | few | TGTGCCAGCAGTCCGCCCGACAGGGCTAATGAAAAACTGTTTTTT | CASSPPDRANEKLFF
TRBD1 | TRBJ1-4 | TRBV5-1 | NA | TGCGCCAGCAGCTTGGGGGACAGGGGACGGGAAAAACTGTTTTTT | CASSLGDRGREKLFF